The 11 T cell receptor beta chains below all came from one sample that was sequenced in a study of cytomegalovirus exposure and HLA in healthy donors. Primers: 60 Vbeta forward and 13 Jbeta reverse. TCRdb keeps only in-frame clones here, not all; method: immunoSEQ multiplex PCR. The table has approximately 53,000 clones, around 80% seen once. Input material: PBMCs. Source of these receptors: a man aged 30 to 45 in good health and CMV-seropositive.

The genes are TRBV6-5 and TRBJ1-2; D gene ambiguous. The V and J ends lost 5 bases and 7 bases respectively, with 11 bases between them. In germline, CDR1 is MNHEY, CDR2 SVGAGI. This CDR3 is 12 amino acids long. The CDR3 region is CASSEETFGYTF. The CDR3 DNA reads TGTGCCAGCAGTGAAGAGACATTTGGCTACACCTTC.

V usage is TRBV30 and J usage is TRBJ2-5; the match to TRBD1 covers 9 bases. V shed 6 bases and J 5 bases; nucleotides not matched to a gene: 13. Germline V CDR1 and CDR2: GTSNPN, SVGIG (reference sequence). The CDR3 is made up of 15 amino acids. The CDR3 DNA is TGTGCCTGCCAGGGTGGGACAGGGACCAGGGAGACCCAGTACTTC. It encodes CACQGGTGTRETQYF.

This clone was detected a few times. The chain uses TRBV5-1 and TRBJ1-1, with D maybe TRBD1 (6 bases). The CDR3 runs 15 residues. Per germline, CDR1 SGHRS and CDR2 YFSETQ. Trimming took 2 bases from V and 2 from J, leaving 13 bases between them. The CDR3 DNA reads as TGCGCCAGCAGCTTAAAAACAGGGCAAAACACTGAAGCTTTCTTT. It translates to CASSLKTGQNTEAFF. The whole variable domain, remainder taken from reference TRBV5-1 and TRBJ1-1, is KAGVTQTPRYLIKTRGQQVTLSCSPISGHRSVSWYQQTPGQGLQFLFEYFSETQRNKGNFPGRFSGRQFSNSRSEMNVSTLELGDSALYLCASSLKTGQNTEAFFGQGTRLTVV.

The chain couples TRBV6-4 to TRBJ2-4; D gene ambiguous. Trimming stripped 2 bases from V and 1 base from J, with 9 bases between. The CDR3 loop spans 15 amino acids. Germline loops: CDR1 MRHNA, CDR2 SNTAGT. CDR3 in amino acids: CASSDTHGAKNIQYF. The DNA of the CDR3 is TGTGCCAGCAGTGACACCCACGGGGCCAAAAACATTCAGTACTTC.

The CDR3 sequence: CASSLWGQDNSPLHF. The CDR3 DNA sequence: TGTGCCAGCAGTTTATGGGGACAGGATAATTCACCCCTCCACTTT. The chain uses TRBV28 and TRBJ1-6; 8 nucleotides agree with TRBD1. The CDR3 runs 15 residues. The V and J ends lost 0 bases and 5 bases, in that order; junction bases with no gene match: 0. The V gene's germline CDR1 is MDHEN and CDR2 SYDVKM.

The rearrangement links TRBV28 to TRBJ1-2, with 8 nucleotides matching TRBD1. The CDR3 covers 13 residues. J lost 7 bases, V lost 6 bases, and 7 bases had no gene match. Germline assignment: CDR1 MDHEN and CDR2 SYDVKM. This CDR3 reads CASSTTGVFGYTF. The CDR3 nucleotides read TGTGCCAGCAGCACGACAGGGGTTTTTGGCTACACCTTC.

This rearrangement joins TRBV7-2 to TRBJ2-3; D perhaps matches TRBD2 (6 bases). Germline-derived CDR1 and CDR2 are SGHTA and FQGNSA. This CDR3 comprises 18 residues. Trimming stripped 5 bases from V and 1 base from J, with 22 bases between. The CDR3 nucleotides read TGTGCCAGCAGCGGAGGGGTCGGGGTCGCCTCCGGCACAGATACGCAGTATTTT. Protein product: CASSGGVGVASGTDTQYF.

This clone was detected once. The rearrangement joins TRBV9 to TRBJ2-5; TRBD2 aligns across 8 bases. Germline CDR1 SGDLS, CDR2 YYNGEE. Germline trimming cut 0 bases from V and 4 bases from J; bases unmatched to any gene: 5. The CDR3 consists of 15 residues. The CDR3 sequence is CASSVGPGGAETQYF. In DNA, the CDR3 is TGTGCCAGCAGCGTAGGCCCGGGGGGGGCAGAGACCCAGTACTTC.

The J gene is TRBJ2-7, the V gene TRBV5-5; maybe TRBD2 (5 bases). The CDR3 spans 15 residues. The germline CDR1 and CDR2 sequences are SGHKS and YYEKEE (reference sequence). Between the trimmed V and J ends, which lost 3 bases and 7 bases, there was a span of 20 bases. CDR3: CASSSGMRPGVEQYF. In DNA form, the CDR3 reads TGTGCCAGCAGCTCGGGGATGAGGCCTGGGGTTGAGCAGTACTTC.

The V gene is TRBV7-9, the J gene TRBJ1-4, with TRBD1 matching 8 bases. Germline V lookup: CDR1 SEHNR, CDR2 FQNEAQ (reference sequence). The ends lost 5 bases at V and 9 bases at J; junction bases unmatched: 8. The CDR3 loop spans 14 amino acids. The CDR3 bases are TGTGCCAGCAGCCGAGACAGGGGTACGAAAAAACTGTTTTTT. Protein sequence: CASSRDRGTKKLFF. Based on the CDR3 plus reference TRBV7-9 and TRBJ1-4, the full variable domain is DTGVSQNPRHKITKRGQNVTFRCDPISEHNRLYWYRQTLGQGPEFLTYFQNEAQLEKSRLLSDRFSAERPKGSFSTLEIQRTEQGDSAMYLCASSRDRGTKKLFFGSGTQLSVL.

V and J are TRBV6-5 and TRBJ2-1, with a weak D call TRBD2 (6 bases). The CDR3 runs 16 residues. Germline CDR1 is MNHEY and CDR2 is SVGAGI. The ends were cut back, 2 bases at V and 1 base at J, with 12 bases in the middle. The CDR3 DNA follows: TGTGCCAGCAGTTACGAGGGTGCGGGGTCCTACAATGAGCAGTTCTTC. Translated, it gives CASSYEGAGSYNEQFF.